The rows below give T cell receptor beta chains drawn from one sample of a study of molecular identifiers for immune sequencing clone quantification. MiXCR, applied by TCRdb to the PCR reads, yields one record per CDR3 protein. The repertoire holds approximately 680,000 distinct CDR3 sequences, with roughly 25% as singletons. The sample comprised naive CD8+ T cells from blood, with Jurkat cell RNA spiked in. These receptors originate from a human donor in good health. Some libraries in this study had Jurkat cell RNA spiked in. Each CDR3 is given with its conserved first and last residue. D genes are given only for firm matches. A clone size is listed for some rows: how often the clone was seen (once, few, many), or a class if it is expanded.

j_gene: TRBJ2-1
v_gene: TRBV7-8
abundance: -
d_gene: TRBD2
CDR3aa: CASSYTSGGLENEQFF
CDR3nt: TGTGCCAGCAGCTACACTAGCGGGGGCCTAGAAAATGAGCAGTTCTTC

j_gene: TRBJ2-1
v_gene: TRBV27
abundance: many
d_gene: TRBD1
CDR3aa: CASSWTGDNEQFF
CDR3nt: TGTGCCAGTAGTTGGACAGGTGACAATGAGCAGTTCTTC

j_gene: TRBJ2-1
v_gene: TRBV28
abundance: few
d_gene: -
CDR3aa: CASSRIRGSEYNEQFF
CDR3nt: TGTGCCAGCAGCCGCATAAGGGGGAGTGAGTACAATGAGCAGTTCTTC

j_gene: TRBJ2-3
v_gene: TRBV4-3
abundance: -
d_gene: -
CDR3aa: CASKSSVSSTDTQYF
CDR3nt: TGCGCCAGCAAAAGCTCAGTTTCTAGCACAGATACGCAGTATTTT

j_gene: TRBJ2-3
v_gene: TRBV4-2
abundance: many
d_gene: -
CDR3aa: CASSQVEAVPTDTQYF
CDR3nt: TGTGCCAGCAGCCAAGTCGAAGCCGTCCCCACAGATACGCAGTATTTT

j_gene: TRBJ2-5
v_gene: TRBV6-2/TRBV6-3
abundance: -
d_gene: TRBD2
CDR3aa: CASRRLMPPSGKDRETQYF
CDR3nt: TGTGCCAGCAGGCGCTTAATGCCGCCTAGCGGGAAGGATCGGGAGACCCAGTACTTC

j_gene: TRBJ2-2
v_gene: TRBV20-1
abundance: many
d_gene: TRBD1
CDR3aa: CSARGTGGRTGELFF
CDR3nt: TGCAGTGCCCGAGGGACAGGGGGTAGGACCGGGGAGCTGTTTTTT

j_gene: TRBJ2-7
v_gene: TRBV7-9
abundance: many
d_gene: -
CDR3aa: CASSLAFTGNSYEQYF
CDR3nt: TGTGCCAGCAGCTTAGCTTTCACGGGGAACTCCTACGAGCAGTACTTC

j_gene: TRBJ1-5
v_gene: TRBV7-9
abundance: few
d_gene: -
CDR3aa: CASSLGSASNQPQHF
CDR3nt: TGTGCCAGCAGCTTAGGGTCAGCCAGCAATCAGCCCCAGCATTTT

j_gene: TRBJ2-7
v_gene: TRBV20-1
abundance: many
d_gene: -
CDR3aa: CSARDSVGGTYEQYF
CDR3nt: TGCAGTGCTAGAGACTCAGTTGGAGGCACCTACGAGCAGTACTTC

j_gene: TRBJ2-7
v_gene: TRBV28
abundance: -
d_gene: -
CDR3aa: CTSGFPTYEQYF
CDR3nt: TGTACCAGCGGTTTCCCTACCTACGAGCAGTACTTC

j_gene: TRBJ1-3
v_gene: TRBV28
abundance: few
d_gene: -
CDR3aa: CASKLGAGNTIYF
CDR3nt: TGTGCCAGTAAATTGGGGGCTGGAAACACCATATATTTT

j_gene: TRBJ2-3
v_gene: TRBV9
abundance: many
d_gene: -
CDR3aa: CASSGTGFVDTQYF
CDR3nt: TGTGCCAGCAGCGGCACAGGGTTCGTCGATACGCAGTATTTT

j_gene: TRBJ1-1
v_gene: TRBV6-5
abundance: many
d_gene: -
CDR3aa: CASRAGMNTEAFF
CDR3nt: TGTGCCAGCAGGGCAGGGATGAACACTGAAGCTTTCTTT

j_gene: TRBJ2-1
v_gene: TRBV29-1
abundance: many
d_gene: -
CDR3aa: CSVVAVYNEQFF
CDR3nt: TGCAGCGTTGTAGCAGTGTACAATGAGCAGTTCTTC